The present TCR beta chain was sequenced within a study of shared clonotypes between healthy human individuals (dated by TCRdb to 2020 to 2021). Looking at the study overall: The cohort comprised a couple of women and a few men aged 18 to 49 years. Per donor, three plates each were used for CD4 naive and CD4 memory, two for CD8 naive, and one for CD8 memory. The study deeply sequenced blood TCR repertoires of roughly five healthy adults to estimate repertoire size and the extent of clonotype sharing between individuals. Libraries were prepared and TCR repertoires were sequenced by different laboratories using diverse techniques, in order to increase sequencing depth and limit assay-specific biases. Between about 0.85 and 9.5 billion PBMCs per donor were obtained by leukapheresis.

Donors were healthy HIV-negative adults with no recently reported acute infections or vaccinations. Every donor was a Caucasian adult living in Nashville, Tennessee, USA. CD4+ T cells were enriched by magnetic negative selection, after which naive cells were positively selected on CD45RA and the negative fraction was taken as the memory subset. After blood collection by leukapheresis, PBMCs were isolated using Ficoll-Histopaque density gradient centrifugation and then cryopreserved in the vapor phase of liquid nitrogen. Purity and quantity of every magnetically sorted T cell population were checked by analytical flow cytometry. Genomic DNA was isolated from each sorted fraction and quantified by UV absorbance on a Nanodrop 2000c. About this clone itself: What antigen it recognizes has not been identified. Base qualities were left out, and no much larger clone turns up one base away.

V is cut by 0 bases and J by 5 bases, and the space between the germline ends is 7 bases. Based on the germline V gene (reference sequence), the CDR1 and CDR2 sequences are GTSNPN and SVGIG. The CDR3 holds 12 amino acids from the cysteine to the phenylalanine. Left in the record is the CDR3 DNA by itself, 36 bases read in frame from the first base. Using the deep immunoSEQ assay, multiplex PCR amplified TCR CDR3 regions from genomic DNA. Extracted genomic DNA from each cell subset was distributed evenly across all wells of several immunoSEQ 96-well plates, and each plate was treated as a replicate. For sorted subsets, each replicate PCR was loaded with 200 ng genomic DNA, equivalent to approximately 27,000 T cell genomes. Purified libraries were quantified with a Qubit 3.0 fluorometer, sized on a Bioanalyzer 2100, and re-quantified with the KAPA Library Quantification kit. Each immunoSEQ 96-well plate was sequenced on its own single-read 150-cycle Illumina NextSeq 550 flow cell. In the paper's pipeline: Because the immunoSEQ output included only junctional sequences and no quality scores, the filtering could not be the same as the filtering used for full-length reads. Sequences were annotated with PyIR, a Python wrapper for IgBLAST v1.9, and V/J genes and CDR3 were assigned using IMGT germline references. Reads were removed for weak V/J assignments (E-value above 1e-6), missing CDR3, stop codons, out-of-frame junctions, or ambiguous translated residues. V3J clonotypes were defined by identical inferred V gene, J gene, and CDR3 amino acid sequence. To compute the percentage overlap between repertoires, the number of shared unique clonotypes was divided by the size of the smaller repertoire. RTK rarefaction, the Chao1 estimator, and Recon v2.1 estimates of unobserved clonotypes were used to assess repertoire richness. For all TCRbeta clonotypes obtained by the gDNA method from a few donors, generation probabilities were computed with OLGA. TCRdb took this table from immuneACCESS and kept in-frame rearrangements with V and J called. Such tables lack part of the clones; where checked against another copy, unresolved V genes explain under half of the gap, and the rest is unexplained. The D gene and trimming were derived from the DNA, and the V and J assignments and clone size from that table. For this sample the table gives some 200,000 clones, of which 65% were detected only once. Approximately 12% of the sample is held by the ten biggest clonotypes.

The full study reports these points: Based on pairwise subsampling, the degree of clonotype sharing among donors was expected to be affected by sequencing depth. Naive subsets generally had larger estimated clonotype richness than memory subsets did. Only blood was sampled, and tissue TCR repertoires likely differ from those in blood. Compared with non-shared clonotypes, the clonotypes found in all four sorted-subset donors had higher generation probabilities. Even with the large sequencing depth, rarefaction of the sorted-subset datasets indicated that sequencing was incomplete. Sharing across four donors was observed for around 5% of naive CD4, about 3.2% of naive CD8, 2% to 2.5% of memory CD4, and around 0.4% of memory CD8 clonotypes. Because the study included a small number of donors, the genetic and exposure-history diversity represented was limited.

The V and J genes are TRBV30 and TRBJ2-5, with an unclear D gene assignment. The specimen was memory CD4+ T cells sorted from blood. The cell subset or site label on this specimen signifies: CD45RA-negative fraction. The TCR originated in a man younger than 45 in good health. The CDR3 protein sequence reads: CAWSVDGETQYF. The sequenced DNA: TGTGCCTGGAGTGTAGATGGGGAGACCCAGTACTTC.